This T cell receptor beta chain came from a study of shared clonotypes between healthy human individuals. TCRdb's table, derived via immunoSEQ multiplex PCR, lists solely in-frame clones and lacks some. The profile shows about 450,000 clones, roughly 80% of them singletons. CDR3 length: 15 residues. Germline V gene sequence: CDR1 MNHNS, CDR2 SASEGT. After removal of 3 bases from V and 6 bases from J, the junction contained 6 bases not matched to a gene. The V call is TRBV6-1, the J call TRBJ2-1, with 9 bases lining up with TRBD2. Sequenced input: PBMCs. The sequence was obtained from a middle-aged woman in good health. Some clones in this sample may be carry-over from other donors' samples. The DNA of the CDR3 is TGTGCCAGCAGTGACTGGCGGGAGGGGTCCAATGAGCAGTTCTTC. Its translation is CASSDWREGSNEQFF.